The T cell receptor beta chain under discussion was sequenced for a study of blood T cells in healthy people across ages. About the research overall: Researchers report that template switching captured about one barcoded beta molecule per two T cells.

Sample-barcoded 5' priming and a J-beta primer mix drove a second PCR of 7 to 11 cycles. The study obtained at least 2.5 million CDR3-containing paired-end reads from every sample. MiXCR, run by TCRdb on the 5' RACE reads, gives a single entry per CDR3 protein. This sample yields around 1,500,000 distinct CDR3 sequences, of which 42% are seen a single time; roughly 8.2% belongs to the top ten. The clonotype was recovered from a woman in her late teens or twenties in good health. Sample: blood.

The chain's CDR3 is CASSQEGQTYEQYF. The CDR3 DNA follows: TGCGCCAGCAGCCAAGAGGGACAGACCTACGAGCAGTACTTC. The chain links TRBV4-1 to TRBJ2-7; 7 nucleotides match TRBD1. The length of the CDR3 is 14 residues. Trimming at V came to 0 bases and at J to 2 bases, leaving 1 base not matched to a gene. Germline CDR1 MGHRA, CDR2 YSYEKL.